This T cell receptor (beta chain) was identified in a study of cytomegalovirus exposure and HLA in healthy donors. Study observations and caveats: The TCR clusters that emerged in the first cohort tended, a later analysis found, to co-occur in the 110 or so validation repertoires. In vitro checks showed that a few CMV-associated chains really do target CMV antigens. TCR beta chains numbering some 160 were designated cytomegalovirus-associated.

This table comes from immunoSEQ multiplex PCR, and its TCRdb copy is limited to in-frame clones, with some not included. The sample has 55,000 to 65,000 clones, about 96% seen once. The V and J ends lost 2 bases and 5 bases, in that order; junction bases with no gene match: 10. The CDR3 is 16 residues long. Germline V gene lookup returns CDR1 MNHEY and CDR2 SMNVEV (reference sequence). On this clone: Its antigen is unknown.

Material for sequencing was PBMCs. The V gene is TRBV27, the J gene TRBJ1-1, with 8 bases aligning to TRBD1. This sequence was found in a man in his late teens or twenties in good health and CMV-seronegative. The CDR3 sequence: CASSLPTGTGRTEAFF. The DNA for the CDR3 is TGTGCCAGCAGTTTACCTACAGGGACAGGTCGGACTGAAGCTTTCTTT.